This T cell receptor beta chain came from a study of T cells in women clearing cervical HPV infection. About the study: Women with histologically confirmed HPV16-related CIN3 or worse, 2 with invasive cancer, served as cases.

The method was immunoSEQ multiplex PCR; TCRdb's version includes in-frame clones alone and lacks a portion of them. This sample lists about 23,000 clones; its ten largest clones have more than 8%. CDR1 is SGHRS and CDR2 is YFSETQ in the germline V gene. The CDR3 is 12 residues long. V gave up 0 bases and J gave up 6 bases, with 6 bases separating them. Note on this clone: The antigen remains undetermined. Read data end 3 residues before the CDR3 end; the end is taken from the germline J gene.

Study findings and constraints: Effector/memory and HPV-specific T cells were not isolated, and association timing is unknown.

The sequenced material came from blood buffy coat. This receptor was obtained from a woman aged 18 to 75 with a cervical HPV16 infection that either progressed to CIN3+ or cleared (not recorded which). The chain carries TRBV5-1 and TRBJ2-5; D call uncertain. The CDR3 DNA, read in part, is TGCGCCAGCAGCTTGGACAGCCAGACC. Its protein is CASSLDSQT. The full CDR3 protein is CASSLDSQTQYF.